This T cell receptor (beta chain) stems from a study of CD8+ T cells in alopecia areata. Extraction of RNA preceded its reverse transcription into cDNA, which served as the sequencing template. Repertoires were generated with immunoSEQ multiplex PCR, while TCRdb's copy carries only in-frame clones and drops some. Of about 120,000 clones in the sample, about 50% were seen once. Germline lookup yields CDR1 SQVTM and CDR2 ANQGSEA. Trimming at V came to 0 bases and at J to 3 bases, leaving 7 bases not matched to a gene. The CDR3 totals 15 residues. Sample: NKG2D-low CD8+ T cells sorted from blood. This sequence joins TRBV29-1 and TRBJ2-5, with 7 bases matching TRBD1. This TCR was recovered from a human donor with alopecia areata. For the CDR3, the DNA is TGCAGCGTTGAAGAGGTAGCTGGGACAGAAGAGACCCAGTACTTC. Translated, it gives CSVEEVAGTEETQYF.